These T cell receptor beta chains were read from a single sample in a study of T cells in localized non-small cell lung cancer. The assay was immunoSEQ multiplex PCR, and TCRdb's table has in-frame clones only and misses some. In the table there are 20,000 to 25,000 clones, roughly 84% of which are singletons. The starting material was peripheral blood, obtained before any cancer treatment. Receptors originate from a man between 35 and 75 years old with stage I lung adenocarcinoma. The CDR3 runs from the conserved cysteine through the conserved F or W. A D gene is named only where the DNA matches it firmly. Not all rows give a size; the values are once, few, many and, for expanded clones, a class.

>.|TRBV29-1|TRBJ1-4|.
TGCAGCGTCCGTCCGGGGGCGAATGAAAAACTGTTTTTT
CSVRPGANEKLFF
>.|TRBV7-2|TRBJ2-7|.
TGTGCCAGCAGCTTAGAGGTGACAGTGGGGGAGCAGTACTTC
CASSLEVTVGEQYF
>TRBD1|TRBV4-1|TRBJ1-3|.
TGCGCCAGCAGCCAATCCCAGGGGGCGGGCACCATATATTTT
CASSQSQGAGTIYF
>.|TRBV7-2|TRBJ2-3|.
TGTGCCAGCAGCTTGACTCCGACGAGTGATACGCAGTATTTT
CASSLTPTSDTQYF
>.|TRBV19|TRBJ1-6|.
TGTGCCAGTAGTGCGGGGCAGCTTAATTCACCCCTCCACTTT
CASSAGQLNSPLHF
>TRBD1|TRBV9|TRBJ1-2|.
TGTGCCAGCAGCTCCCCCTCAGGGGGCTATGGCTACACCTTC
CASSSPSGGYGYTF
>.|TRBV5-1|TRBJ2-7|.
TGCGCCAGCAGCCGATCCTGGGGAAGCCACCCCTCCTACGAGCAGTACTTC
CASSRSWGSHPSYEQYF
>.|TRBV10-3|TRBJ1-1|.
TGTGCCATCTCCGAGGGGTGGCAGGGCGGGGACACTGAAGCTTTCTTT
CAISEGWQGGDTEAFF
>TRBD1|TRBV19|TRBJ2-3|.
TGTGCCAGTAGAACGACAGGGGTCGGAGGCACAGATACGCAGTATTTT
CASRTTGVGGTDTQYF
>.|TRBV15|TRBJ2-7|once
TGTGCCACCAGCAGAGATAGCGGCAGGGGGGGCTACGAGCAGTACTTC
CATSRDSGRGGYEQYF
>.|TRBV12-5|TRBJ2-7|.
TGTGCTAGTGGTTTGGGGGCCTACGAGCAGTACTTC
CASGLGAYEQYF
>.|TRBV10-3|TRBJ1-3|.
TGTGCCATCAGTGATTGGGAATCCGGAAACACCATATATTTT
CAISDWESGNTIYF
>.|TRBV18|TRBJ2-7|once
TGTGCCAGCTCACCGGGGATGGGTCCGACGGAGCAGTACTTC
CASSPGMGPTEQYF
>TRBD1|TRBV28|TRBJ1-5|.
TGTGCCAGCAGGACCGGGACAGGGGGTGGGGGAAATCATCGGCCCCAGCATTTT
CASRTGTGGGGNHRPQHF
>TRBD2|TRBV5-4|TRBJ2-7|.
TGTGCCAGCACCACGGGGAGGGACCGAGCCATCTACGAGCAGTACTTC
CASTTGRDRAIYEQYF
>TRBD1|TRBV7-2|TRBJ1-2|.
TGTGCCAGCAGCTTAAGGGGCACAGGGGGCTCTGGCTACACCTTC
CASSLRGTGGSGYTF
>.|TRBV30|TRBJ1-5|.
TGTGCCTGGAGTCCTGAGGGCAATCAGCCCCAGCATTTT
CAWSPEGNQPQHF
>TRBD2|TRBV5-6|TRBJ2-3|once
TGTGCCAGCAGCTTTTTAGCGGGGGTAAGAGGCACAGATACGCAGTATTTT
CASSFLAGVRGTDTQYF
>TRBD1|TRBV7-9|TRBJ2-2|.
TGTGCCAGCAGAGGACCGGGGACAGGTGCGAACACCGGGGAGCTGTTTTTT
CASRGPGTGANTGELFF
>.|TRBV6-6|TRBJ2-7|few
TGTGCCAGCAGTTACAGTTTTTCAGGCTACGAGCAGTACTTC
CASSYSFSGYEQYF
>.|TRBV5-1|TRBJ2-5|.
TGCGCCAGCAGCTTGAGAGGCTTACTCGGGGAGACCCAGTACTTC
CASSLRGLLGETQYF
>TRBD1|TRBV6-1|TRBJ1-5|once
TGTGCCAGCAGATACAGGGGGCTGGGGAATCAGCCCCAGCATTTT
CASRYRGLGNQPQHF
>.|TRBV5-6|TRBJ1-4|.
TGTGCCAGCAGCGGGAGAGCGGAGAGGTATGAAAAACTGTTTTTT
CASSGRAERYEKLFF
>.|TRBV7-3|TRBJ1-5|.
TGTGCCAGCAGCCCCCGGGACTTTGGCAATCAGCCCCAGCATTTT
CASSPRDFGNQPQHF
>.|TRBV14|TRBJ1-1|.
TGTGCCAGCAGCCAAGGGATAAAGGGGCCCCGAGGGGCTGAAGCTTTCTTT
CASSQGIKGPRGAEAFF
>TRBD1|TRBV7-6|TRBJ2-2|.
TGTGCCAGCAGCCCGGGGCAGGGGGCGTTGGCCGGGGAGCTGTTTTTT
CASSPGQGALAGELFF
>TRBD1|TRBV7-2|TRBJ2-1|.
TGTGCCAGCAGCCAACGGACAGGGGACGGTGAGCAGTTCTTC
CASSQRTGDGEQFF
>.|TRBV28|TRBJ1-1|.
TGTGCCAGCGCCGGACAGCCGTTGAGCACTGAAGCTTTCTTT
CASAGQPLSTEAFF
>.|TRBV29-1|TRBJ1-2|.
TGCAGCGTTATCTCCGGGGGGTATGGCTACACCTTC
CSVISGGYGYTF
>.|TRBV2|TRBJ2-3|.
TGTGCCAGCAGTGAATGGGGGCTGGGTAGACAAGATACGCAGTATTTT
CASSEWGLGRQDTQYF
>TRBD2|TRBV10-3|TRBJ2-5|.
TGTGCCATCAGTGCGGCGGGAGGAGAGGAGACCCAGTACTTC
CAISAAGGEETQYF
>.|TRBV7-3|TRBJ2-1|.
TGTGCCAGCAGCATATCCCCCTCCTCCTACAATGAGCAGTTCTTC
CASSISPSSYNEQFF
>.|TRBV27|TRBJ2-1|.
TGTGCCAGCAGTTTATCGACCCGGAGCTCCTACAATGAGCAGTTCTTC
CASSLSTRSSYNEQFF
>.|TRBV12-5|TRBJ1-1|.
TGTGCTAGTGGTTTGGGGGGGTGGACTGAAGCTTTCTTT
CASGLGGWTEAFF
>.|TRBV2|TRBJ2-5|.
TGTGCCAGCAGGACGGGATCGGGGGAGACCCAGTACTTC
CASRTGSGETQYF
>.|TRBV4-2|TRBJ1-1|.
TGTGCCAGCAGCCAAGACCCCTGGACGGGAGGTGGTGAAGCTTTCTTT
CASSQDPWTGGGEAFF
>.|TRBV18|TRBJ2-5|.
TGTGCCAGCTTACGAAGGGGGCAAGAGACCCAGTACTTC
CASLRRGQETQYF
>.|TRBV4-3|TRBJ2-7|.
TGCGCCAGCAGCCAAAACTACCCAACAGGGAAGGGTTCCTACGAGCAGTACTTC
CASSQNYPTGKGSYEQYF
>TRBD2|TRBV27|TRBJ2-2|.
TGTGCCAGTAGCGGGGGGACGAACACCGGGGAGCTGTTTTTT
CASSGGTNTGELFF
>.|TRBV5-8|TRBJ1-5|few
TGTGCCAGCAGCTTGCAGGGCTATAGCAATCAGCCCCAGCATTTT
CASSLQGYSNQPQHF
>TRBD1|TRBV29-1|TRBJ2-7|few
TGCAGCGTTGGGACAGGGGGTTCCTACGAGCAGTACTTC
CSVGTGGSYEQYF
>.|TRBV2|TRBJ2-5|once
TGTGCCAGCAGTGTCCAGGGGTCCCAAGAGACCCAGTACTTC
CASSVQGSQETQYF
>.|TRBV7-9|TRBJ2-4|.
TGTGCCAGCAGCCTCCAACAAGGGGACATTCAGTACTTC
CASSLQQGDIQYF
>.|TRBV9|TRBJ2-5|.
TGTGCCAGCAGCGTAGGAACGGCGGGGGAGACCCAGTACTTC
CASSVGTAGETQYF
>TRBD2|TRBV29-1|TRBJ2-2|.
TGCAGCGTTGGGACTAGCGGGAGATTCTCGGGGGAGCTGTTTTTT
CSVGTSGRFSGELFF